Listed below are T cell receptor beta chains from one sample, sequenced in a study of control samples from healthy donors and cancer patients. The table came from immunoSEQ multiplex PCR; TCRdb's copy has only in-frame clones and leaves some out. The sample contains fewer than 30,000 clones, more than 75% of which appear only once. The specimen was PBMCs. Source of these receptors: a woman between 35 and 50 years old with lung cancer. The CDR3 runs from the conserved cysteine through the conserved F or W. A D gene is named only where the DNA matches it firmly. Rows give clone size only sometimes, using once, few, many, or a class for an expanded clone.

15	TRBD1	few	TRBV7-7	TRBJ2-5	TGTGCCAGCAGCGCTCGAAAGGGGGCAGGGGAGACCCAGTACTTC	CASSARKGAGETQYF
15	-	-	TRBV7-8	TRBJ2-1	TGTGCCAGCAGCTTAAGATTTTCCCCAGGGCATGAGCAGTTCTTC	CASSLRFSPGHEQFF
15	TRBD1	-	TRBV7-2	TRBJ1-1	TGTGCCAGCAGCTTAGCGGGCAGGGGGAACGCTGAAGCTTTCTTT	CASSLAGRGNAEAFF
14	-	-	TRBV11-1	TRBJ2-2	TGTGCCAGCAGCTTAGACGGGGGCCCCGGGGAGCTGTTTTTT	CASSLDGGPGELFF
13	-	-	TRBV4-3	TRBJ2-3	TGCGCCAGCAGCCAAGATGGGTGGGATACGCAGTATTTT	CASSQDGWDTQYF
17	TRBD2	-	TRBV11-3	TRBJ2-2	TGTGCCAGCAGCTTAGGCGGGGGGCCATTTAACACCGGGGAGCTGTTTTTT	CASSLGGGPFNTGELFF
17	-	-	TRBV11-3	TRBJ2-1	TGTGCCAGCAGCTACCCTTCGGGGACAAGCTCCTACAATGAGCAGTTCTTC	CASSYPSGTSSYNEQFF
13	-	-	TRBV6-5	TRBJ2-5	TGTGCCAGCACCCGCTGGGGCTTGGAGACCCAGTACTTC	CASTRWGLETQYF
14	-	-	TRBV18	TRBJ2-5	TGTGCCAGCTCACCTTGGGTAGACTCAGAGACCCAGTACTTC	CASSPWVDSETQYF
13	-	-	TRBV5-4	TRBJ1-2	TGTGCCAGCAGCCCTCAGGGCAACTATGGCTACACCTTC	CASSPQGNYGYTF
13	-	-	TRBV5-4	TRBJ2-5	TGTGCCAGCAGCTTGATAGGCCAAGAGACCCAGTACTTC	CASSLIGQETQYF
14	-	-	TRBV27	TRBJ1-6	TGTGCCAGCAGCATCAACAGAGAAAGTTCACCCCTCCACTTT	CASSINRESSPLHF
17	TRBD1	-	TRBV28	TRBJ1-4	TGTGCCAGCACCACACAACGGAGGGGGACAGCTAATGAAAAACTGTTTTTT	CASTTQRRGTANEKLFF
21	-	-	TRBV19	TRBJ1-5	TGTGCCAGTAGTATAGATTACCGTCTCCGGGGCAGCTCTTATAGCAATCAGCCCCAGCATTTT	CASSIDYRLRGSSYSNQPQHF
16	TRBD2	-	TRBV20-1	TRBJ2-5	TGCAGTGCTAGTCGGCTAGCGGGGGGGATGGGGGAGACCCAGTACTTC	CSASRLAGGMGETQYF
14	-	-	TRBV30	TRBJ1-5	TGTGCCTGGAGTCTCGGGACGGCGAGGGAGCCCCAGCATTTT	CAWSLGTAREPQHF